This TCR beta chain was documented in a study of blood T cell repertoires in COVID-19. Background on the study: There were acute and convalescent COVID-19 samples, and they came from the United States, Italy and Spain.

Recruits, aged roughly 18 to 95 years, lived in under 25 US areas. Authors' methods: Amplification from reference gene primers served as the basis for estimated nucleated cell counts. Sequencing was performed with immunoSEQ multiplex PCR; in TCRdb, only in-frame clones are kept and a portion is missing. V, J and clone size are taken as reported in that table, and D and trimming were inferred from the DNA itself. Counted here are 490,000 or so clones, less than 90% occurring once; the ten biggest clones make up roughly 8%. The germline V and J ends were trimmed by 4 bases and 0 bases, with 13 bases remaining between them. The CDR3 runs to 15 residues. Germline lookup yields CDR1 SGHNT and CDR2 YYREEE (reference sequence).

The sample comprised PBMCs or T cells enriched from blood (not recorded which). The TCR originated in a woman aged 60-70 years who had recovered from COVID-19. The chain links TRBV5-4 to TRBJ1-1, with a tentative D call TRBD1 (5 bases). This CDR3 is CASSVLQEMNTEAFF. The CDR3 DNA follows: TGTGCCAGCAGCGTTCTACAGGAAATGAACACTGAAGCTTTCTTT.